Below are 11 T cell receptor beta chains sequenced from a single sample in a study of T cells in localized non-small cell lung cancer. Sequencing used immunoSEQ multiplex PCR; TCRdb keeps in-frame clones, though not all of them. The table has roughly 690 clones, 21% seen once. Sequenced here: normal lung tissue next to the tumor, sampled before any cancer treatment. These receptor sequences come from a female donor aged 60 or older with stage II lung adenocarcinoma.

This clone was seen a handful of times. V gene TRBV18 combines with J gene TRBJ1-3; D perhaps matches TRBD1 (6 bases). V lost 5 bases, J lost 0 bases, and 11 bases lay in between. The CDR3 runs 15 residues. Germline V CDR1 and CDR2: KGHSH, LQKENI. The CDR3 nucleotides read TGTGCCAGCTCATCTTGGACAGACTCTGGAAACACCATATATTTT. Encoded protein: CASSSWTDSGNTIYF.

This chain connects TRBV30 to TRBJ1-1; 7 positions agree with TRBD1. The ends lost 4 bases at V and 2 bases at J; junction bases unmatched: 7. Germline CDR1 is GTSNPN and CDR2 is SVGIG (reference sequence). The CDR3 runs to 14 residues. This CDR3 is CAWNLGQVNTEAFF. CDR3 sequence (DNA): TGTGCCTGGAACCTCGGACAGGTAAACACTGAAGCTTTCTTT.

The rearrangement uses TRBV5-1 and TRBJ2-7, with 8 bases aligning to TRBD1. The V gene's germline CDR1 is SGHRS and CDR2 YFSETQ. The CDR3 spans 15 residues. V shed 7 bases, J shed 4 bases, and the junction held 13 bases outside the gene matches. CDR3 loop: CASRRTGGSLYEQYF. The CDR3 nucleotides are TGCGCCAGCCGACGCACAGGGGGATCCCTATACGAGCAGTACTTC.

This chain uses TRBV28 with TRBJ2-1; possibly TRBD2 for D (7 bases). Germline values: CDR1 MDHEN, CDR2 SYDVKM. CDR3 length: 16 amino acids. V was pared by 6 bases and J by 4 bases, with 19 bases between. The CDR3 bases are TGTGCCAGCAGCTCCCCCAGCGGGACACCATACAATGAGCAGTTCTTC. This codes for CASSSPSGTPYNEQFF.

This clone is categorized as medium-sized. The chain carries TRBV11-3 and TRBJ2-1; TRBD1 aligns across 9 bases. The CDR3 extends over 15 amino acids. Germline trimming cut 5 bases from V and 7 bases from J; bases unmatched to any gene: 9. The germline V gene encodes CDR1 SGHNT and CDR2 YENEEA. DNA of the CDR3: TGTGCCAGCAGCCTCGGGACAGGGTTTATTAATGAGCAGTTCTTC. Protein product: CASSLGTGFINEQFF.

The sample holds a few counts of this clone. J is TRBJ1-2 and V is TRBV4-1; D is uncertain. CDR1 is MGHRA and CDR2 is YSYEKL in the germline V gene. Trimming shortened V by 2 bases and J by 4 bases, and 14 bases separated the two germline ends. The CDR3 length is 15 residues. CDR3 protein: CASSQPNSPLYGYTF. CDR3 coding DNA: TGCGCCAGCAGCCAACCCAACTCCCCACTCTATGGCTACACCTTC.

This clone appeared a few times. The V call is TRBV9, the J call TRBJ2-1; 7 nucleotides align to TRBD1. Germline CDR1 is SGDLS and CDR2 is YYNGEE. The CDR3 is 14 amino acids. With V trimmed by 3 bases and J by 8 bases, 8 bases remained unmatched. The CDR3 nucleotides are TGTGCCAGCAGCGCCCGACAGGGTGGGGATGAGCAGTTCTTC. Translation: CASSARQGGDEQFF.

In this sample, this clone is large. This chain joins TRBV18 and TRBJ1-1; weak D call: TRBD1 (6 bases). CDR3 length: 14 amino acids. The germline V gene has CDR1 KGHSH and CDR2 LQKENI. The germline V and J ends were trimmed by 3 bases and 7 bases, with 15 bases remaining between them. The CDR3 region has the DNA TGTGCCAGCTCACCGTTACTCGGACAGAATGAAGCTTTCTTT. This codes for CASSPLLGQNEAFF.

This clone occurred a few times. V gene TRBV11-3 combines with J gene TRBJ1-1, with D unclear. Looked up from germline, CDR1 is SGHNT and CDR2 is YENEEA. Trimming left V 3 bases short and J 8 bases short, with 16 bases between. There are 14 residues in the CDR3. CDR3 region: CASSLVSRTGEAFF. CDR3 DNA: TGTGCCAGCAGCTTGGTTTCGCGGACTGGGGAAGCTTTCTTT.

By frequency in the sample, this clone is hyperexpanded. The chain combines TRBV9 with TRBJ2-2, with TRBD1 matching 9 bases. The germline V gene encodes CDR1 SGDLS and CDR2 YYNGEE. The V segment lost 1 base and the J segment 1 base; nucleotides outside the gene matches: 5. The CDR3 loop spans 17 amino acids. CDR3 sequence reads: CASSVRRDRENTGELFF. CDR3 DNA sequence: TGTGCCAGCAGCGTAAGGAGGGACAGGGAGAACACCGGGGAGCTGTTTTTT.

The rearrangement uses TRBV30 and TRBJ1-6; D is perhaps TRBD1 (5 bases). The CDR3 contains 12 residues. Germline V lookup: CDR1 GTSNPN, CDR2 SVGIG (reference sequence). V shed 2 bases and J shed 8 bases, with 7 bases lying between them. CDR3 in DNA: TGTGCCTGGAGTTCGGGGCATTCACCCCTCCACTTT. Translating it yields CAWSSGHSPLHF.